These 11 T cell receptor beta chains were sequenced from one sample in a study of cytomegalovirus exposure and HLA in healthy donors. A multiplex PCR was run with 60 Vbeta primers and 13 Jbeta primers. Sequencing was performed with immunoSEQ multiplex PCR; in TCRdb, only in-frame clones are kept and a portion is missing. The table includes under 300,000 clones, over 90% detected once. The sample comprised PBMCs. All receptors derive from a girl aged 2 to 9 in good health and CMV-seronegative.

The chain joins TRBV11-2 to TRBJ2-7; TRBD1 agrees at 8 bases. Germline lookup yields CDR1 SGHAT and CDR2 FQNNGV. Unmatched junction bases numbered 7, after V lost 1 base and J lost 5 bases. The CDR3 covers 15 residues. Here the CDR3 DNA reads TGTGCCAGCAGCTTAGTCGCAGGGGGCTACGACGAGCAGTACTTC. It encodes CASSLVAGGYDEQYF.

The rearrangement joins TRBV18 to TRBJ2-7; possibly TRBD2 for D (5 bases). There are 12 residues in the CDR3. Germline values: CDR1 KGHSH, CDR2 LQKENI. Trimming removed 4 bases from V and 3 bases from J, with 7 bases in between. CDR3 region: CASSRGGYEQYF. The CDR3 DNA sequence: TGTGCCAGCTCACGAGGAGGCTACGAGCAGTACTTC.

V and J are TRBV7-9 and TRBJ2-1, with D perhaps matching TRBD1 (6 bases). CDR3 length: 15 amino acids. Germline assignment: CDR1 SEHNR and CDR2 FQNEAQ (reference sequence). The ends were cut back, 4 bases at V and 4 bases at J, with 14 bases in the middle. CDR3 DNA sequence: TGTGCCAGCAGCTACTCCGGGACAACATACAATGAGCAGTTCTTC. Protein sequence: CASSYSGTTYNEQFF.

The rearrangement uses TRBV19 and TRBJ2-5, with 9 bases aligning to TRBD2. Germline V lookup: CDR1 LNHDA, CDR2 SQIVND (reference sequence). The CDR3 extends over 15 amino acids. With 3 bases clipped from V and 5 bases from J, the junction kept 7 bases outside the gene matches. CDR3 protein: CASSIMSSGTETQYF. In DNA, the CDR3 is TGTGCCAGTAGTATCATGTCTAGCGGGACGGAGACCCAGTACTTC.

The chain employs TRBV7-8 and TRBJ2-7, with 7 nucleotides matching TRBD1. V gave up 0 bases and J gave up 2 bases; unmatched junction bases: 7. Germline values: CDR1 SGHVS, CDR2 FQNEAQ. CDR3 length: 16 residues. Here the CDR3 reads CASSLAMDRRAYEQYF. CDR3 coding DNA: TGTGCCAGCAGCTTAGCAATGGACAGGCGTGCCTACGAGCAGTACTTC.

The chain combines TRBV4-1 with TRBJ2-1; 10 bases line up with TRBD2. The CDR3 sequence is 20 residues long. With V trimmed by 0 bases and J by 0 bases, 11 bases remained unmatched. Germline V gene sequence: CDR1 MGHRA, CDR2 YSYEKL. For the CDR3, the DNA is TGCGCCAGCAGCCAAGATCTGGGTAGCGGGAGGTTGAGCTCCTACAATGAGCAGTTCTTC. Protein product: CASSQDLGSGRLSSYNEQFF.

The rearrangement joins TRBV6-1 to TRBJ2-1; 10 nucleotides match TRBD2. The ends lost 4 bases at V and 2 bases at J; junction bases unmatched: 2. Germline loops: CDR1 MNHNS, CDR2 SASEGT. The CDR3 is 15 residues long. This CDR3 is CASSGLAGAYNEQFF. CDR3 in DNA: TGTGCCAGCAGTGGGCTAGCGGGAGCCTACAATGAGCAGTTCTTC.

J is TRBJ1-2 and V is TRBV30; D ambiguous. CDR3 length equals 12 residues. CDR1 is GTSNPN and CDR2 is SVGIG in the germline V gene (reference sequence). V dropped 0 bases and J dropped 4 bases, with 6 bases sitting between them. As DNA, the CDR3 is TGTGCCTGGAGTGTACGCGGCTATGGCTACACCTTC. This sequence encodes CAWSVRGYGYTF.

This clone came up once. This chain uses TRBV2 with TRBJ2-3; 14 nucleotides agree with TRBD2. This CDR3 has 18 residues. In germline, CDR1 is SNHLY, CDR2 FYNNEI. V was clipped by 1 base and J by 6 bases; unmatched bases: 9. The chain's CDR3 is CASSEGTSGGPRSDTQYF. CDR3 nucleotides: TGTGCCAGCAGTGAAGGGACTAGCGGGGGGCCTAGATCCGATACGCAGTATTTT.

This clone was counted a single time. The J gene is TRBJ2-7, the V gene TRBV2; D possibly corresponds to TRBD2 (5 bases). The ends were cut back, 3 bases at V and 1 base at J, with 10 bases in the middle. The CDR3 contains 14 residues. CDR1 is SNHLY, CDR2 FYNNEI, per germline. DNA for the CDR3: TGTGCCAGCAGTGACTTCGGACTGTCCTACGAGCAGTACTTC. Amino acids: CASSDFGLSYEQYF.

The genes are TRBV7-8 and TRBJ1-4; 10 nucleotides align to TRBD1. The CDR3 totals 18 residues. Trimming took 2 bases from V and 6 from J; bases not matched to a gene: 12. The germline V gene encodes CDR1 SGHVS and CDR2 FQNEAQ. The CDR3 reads CASSLPLGGDRGDEKLFF. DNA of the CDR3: TGTGCCAGCAGCTTACCCCTTGGTGGGGACAGGGGTGATGAAAAACTGTTTTTT.